This T cell receptor beta chain was profiled in a study of blood T cell repertoires in COVID-19. Germline assignment: CDR1 KGHDR and CDR2 SFDVKD. The V gene end was trimmed by 4 bases and the J gene end by 7 bases; junction bases not matched to a gene: 10. The CDR3 extends over 15 amino acids. Participant age was roughly 18 to 95 years, and participants resided in fewer than 25 US areas. Participant reports of clinical history set cohort assignment. What the recovered Cohort 3 donors had was two negative PCRs, clearance, or symptom resolution. As handled by the study authors: Estimated nucleated cell counts came from reference gene primer amplification. Here immunoSEQ multiplex PCR was the method, and the copy in TCRdb shows in-frame clones only, minus some. D and trimming were read from the DNA, whereas the V and J calls and clone size are those reported in that table. The table records more than 300,000 clones, roughly nine tenths of them present only once.

The receptor was isolated from a woman aged 30 to 39 who had recovered from COVID-19. This chain joins TRBV24-1 and TRBJ1-1, with 8 bases lining up with TRBD1. The material sequenced was PBMCs or T cells enriched from blood (not recorded which). The CDR3 reads CATSDPSGGSGEAFF. In DNA form, the CDR3 reads TGTGCCACCAGTGACCCCTCAGGGGGCTCGGGTGAAGCTTTCTTT.